The 14 T cell receptor beta chains in this list originate from one sample, sequenced in a study of shared clonotypes between healthy human individuals. The protocol was immunoSEQ multiplex PCR, while the TCRdb copy is restricted to in-frame clones and leaves out a portion. The table includes about 700,000 clones, around 67% detected once. Specimen: memory CD4+ T cells sorted from blood. As for subset: CD45RA-negative fraction. The origin of the receptors is a woman aged 25 to 39 in good health.

This chain uses TRBV28 with TRBJ1-2; D is unresolved. This CDR3 has 12 residues. CDR1 and CDR2 (germline): MDHEN, SYDVKM. The V and J ends lost 4 bases and 2 bases respectively, with 5 bases between them. The CDR3 DNA follows: TGTGCCAGCAGTTGGCGGAACTATGGCTACACCTTC. Translation gives CASSWRNYGYTF.

V and J are TRBV28 and TRBJ2-7; possibly TRBD1 or TRBD2 for D (5 bases each). Trimming stripped 7 bases from V and 6 bases from J, with 13 bases between. The germline V gene encodes CDR1 MDHEN and CDR2 SYDVKM. This CDR3 has 12 residues. This CDR3 is CASMAPGLEQYF. The CDR3, as DNA: TGTGCCAGCATGGCTCCGGGGCTCGAGCAGTACTTC. Full variable domain (outside the CDR3, taken from reference TRBV28 and TRBJ2-7): DVKVTQSSRYLVKRTGEKVFLECVQDMDHENMFWYRQDPGLGLRLIYFSYDVKMKEKGDIPEGYSVSREKKERFSLILESASTNQTSMYLCASMAPGLEQYFGPGTRLTVT.

The V gene is TRBV2, the J gene TRBJ2-3, with D maybe TRBD2 (7 bases). V was clipped by 8 bases and J by 1 base, with 13 bases between them. This CDR3 has 14 amino acids. The germline CDR1 and CDR2 sequences are SNHLY and FYNNEI. This chain's CDR3 is CASVRGGGTDTQYF. The CDR3 DNA reads TGTGCCAGCGTGAGGGGGGGAGGCACAGATACGCAGTATTTT.

The chain couples TRBV7-2 to TRBJ2-7; 9 bases match TRBD1. Germline assignment: CDR1 SGHTA and CDR2 FQGNSA. V shed 5 bases, J shed 4 bases, and the junction held 6 bases outside the gene matches. This CDR3 has 14 residues. DNA of the CDR3: TGTGCCAGCAGCCAGGGACAGGGAGGTTACGAGCAGTACTTC. As protein: CASSQGQGGYEQYF.

This clone was recorded a few times. V usage is TRBV5-6 and J usage is TRBJ1-1; TRBD1 is a possible D gene (6 bases). Trimming shortened V by 4 bases and J by 1 base, and 8 bases separated the two germline ends. Germline CDR1 reads SGHDT; CDR2 reads YYEEEE. This CDR3 is built from 13 residues. CDR3 amino acids: CASSLQGNTEAFF. DNA of the CDR3: TGTGCCAGCAGCCTACAGGGGAACACTGAAGCTTTCTTT.

Comment on this clone: The identical CDR3 is also encoded by other nucleotide sequences in the sample. The rearrangement links TRBV5-1 to TRBJ1-1, with D unresolved. Trimming shortened V by 0 bases and J by 1 base, and 4 bases separated the two germline ends. Germline CDR1 reads SGHRS; CDR2 reads YFSETQ. CDR3 size: 13 residues. DNA for the CDR3: TGCGCCAGCAGCTTGGCGGGGAACACTGAAGCTTTCTTT. This sequence encodes CASSLAGNTEAFF.

In its sample, this clone was seen a few times. The V call is TRBV5-5, the J call TRBJ1-2; D is ambiguous. V was shortened by 3 bases and J by 0 bases, with 9 bases between the two germline ends. The CDR3 contains 14 residues. The germline gives CDR1 SGHKS, CDR2 YYEKEE (reference sequence). The DNA for the CDR3 is TGTGCCAGCAGCTCCCCATCCGCTAACTATGGCTACACCTTC. This encodes CASSSPSANYGYTF.

This clone showed up just once. The J gene is TRBJ2-5, the V gene TRBV29-1, with D maybe TRBD2 (6 bases). V lost 6 bases and J 5 bases, leaving 19 bases between the germline ends. The length of the CDR3 is 14 residues. The germline CDR1 and CDR2 sequences are SQVTM and ANQGSEA. The CDR3 region has the DNA TGCAGCGTCTTGAATAGGAGGGACGGGGAGACCCAGTACTTC. It encodes CSVLNRRDGETQYF.

This rearrangement joins TRBV5-1 to TRBJ2-6; 7 bases align to TRBD1. Germline CDR1 SGHRS, CDR2 YFSETQ. After removal of 4 bases from V and 0 bases from J, the junction contained 4 bases not matched to a gene. The CDR3 consists of 16 residues. In DNA, the CDR3 is TGCGCCAGCAGCCGGGACAGCTTCTCTGGGGCCAACGTCCTGACTTTC. It translates to CASSRDSFSGANVLTF.

V is TRBV20-1 and J is TRBJ2-5, with D unresolved. Looked up from germline, CDR1 is DFQATT and CDR2 is SNEGSKA (reference sequence). The CDR3 contains 10 residues. Trimming removed 6 bases at V and 6 bases at J, with 8 bases between. This CDR3 is CSAADQTQYF. The CDR3 DNA is TGCAGTGCGGCGGACCAGACCCAGTACTTC.

V is TRBV7-2 and J is TRBJ1-4; D is undetermined. CDR3 length: 13 amino acids. The germline V and J ends were trimmed by 3 bases and 7 bases, with 9 bases remaining between them. Per the germline V gene, CDR1 is SGHTA and CDR2 is FQGNSA. In DNA form, the CDR3 reads TGTGCCAGCAGCTTCGGAGGTGGTGAAAAACTGTTTTTT. Translation: CASSFGGGEKLFF.

The chain uses TRBV6-6 and TRBJ1-4, with TRBD1 matching over 9 bases. V dropped 8 bases and J dropped 8; count of bases not matched to a gene: 9. The CDR3 is 14 residues long. CDR1 and CDR2 from the germline V gene are MNHNY and SVGAGI (reference sequence). The DNA of the CDR3 is TGTGCCAGCGGCAACAGGGGGCCGGGCGAAAAACTGTTTTTT. It yields the protein CASGNRGPGEKLFF.

The chain carries TRBV28 and TRBJ2-1; tentative D call: TRBD2 (5 bases). Germline V gene data show CDR1 as MDHEN and CDR2 as SYDVKM. V lost 7 bases, J lost 9 bases, and 16 bases lay in between. This CDR3 contains 13 residues. DNA of the CDR3: TGTGCCAGCACCTCACTAGGAGTCCGTGAGCAGTTCTTC. Amino acids: CASTSLGVREQFF.

The chain joins TRBV4-1 to TRBJ2-3, with D possibly being TRBD1 (5 bases). CDR1 MGHRA and CDR2 YSYEKL come from the germline V gene. This CDR3 spans 16 amino acids. The V end was cut by 2 bases, the J end by 3 bases, with 15 bases between. The CDR3 loop reads CASSQNRQHRTDTQYF. DNA of the CDR3: TGCGCCAGCAGCCAAAACAGACAGCACAGGACAGATACGCAGTATTTT.